The next 18 T cell receptor beta chains were all read from a single sample in a study of blood T cell repertoires in COVID-19. Here immunoSEQ multiplex PCR was the method, and the copy in TCRdb shows in-frame clones only, minus some. The sample consists of 160,000 or so clones, approximately 91% of them appearing once. The sequenced sample was peripheral blood. These receptor sequences come from a man between 18 and 35 years old with acute or convalescent COVID-19.

This clone showed up just a few times. In DNA form, the CDR3 reads TGTGCCAGCGCTACAGGGGAGGACACTGAAGCTTTCTTT. This translates into CASATGEDTEAFF. The chain has TRBV19 and TRBJ1-1, with 7 positions matching TRBD1. The CDR3 covers 13 residues. The junction had 7 bases not matched to a gene; V was cut back by 9 bases and J by 3 bases. The V gene's germline CDR1 is LNHDA and CDR2 SQIVND (reference sequence).

The chain combines TRBV24-1 with TRBJ2-2, with D possibly being TRBD2 (6 bases). V lost 5 bases to trimming and J lost 4 bases, with 13 bases between them. Germline V gives CDR1 KGHDR, CDR2 SFDVKD. The CDR3 contains 15 residues. This chain's CDR3 is CATSGLRDFTGELFF. CDR3 in DNA: TGTGCCACCAGTGGACTAAGGGACTTCACCGGGGAGCTGTTTTTT.

This clone was observed a single time. The chain couples TRBV24-1 to TRBJ1-2, with D perhaps matching TRBD1 (5 bases). Trimming stripped 6 bases from V and 4 bases from J, with 8 bases between. This CDR3 has 12 residues. The V gene's germline CDR1 is KGHDR and CDR2 SFDVKD. The DNA for the CDR3 is TGTGCCACCAGTCCCCAGGGCTATGGCTACACCTTC. It yields the protein CATSPQGYGYTF.

The chain carries TRBV2 and TRBJ1-2; TRBD1 matches 10 bases. After removal of 2 bases from V and 2 bases from J, the junction contained 5 bases not matched to a gene. This CDR3 region has 16 residues. Germline V gene data show CDR1 as SNHLY and CDR2 as FYNNEI. CDR3 residues: CASSERWTGGNYGYTF. The CDR3 DNA sequence: TGTGCCAGCAGTGAAAGATGGACAGGGGGGAACTATGGCTACACCTTC.

This chain links TRBV5-6 with TRBJ1-2, with TRBD1 identical over 8 bases. The germline V gene has CDR1 SGHDT and CDR2 YYEEEE. There are 16 residues in the CDR3. V was clipped by 2 bases and J by 7 bases; unmatched bases: 13. CDR3 sequence reads: CASSFNTGGSVGGYTF. Written as DNA, the CDR3 is TGTGCCAGCAGCTTCAACACAGGGGGTAGTGTCGGTGGCTACACCTTC.

The chain carries TRBV6-4 and TRBJ2-2; D might be TRBD1 (6 bases). V dropped 6 bases and J dropped 4 bases, with 12 bases sitting between them. The CDR3 runs 14 residues. The germline CDR1 and CDR2 sequences are MRHNA and SNTAGT. CDR3 in amino acids: CASSQGPLTGELFF. CDR3 coding DNA: TGTGCCAGCAGCCAGGGGCCGCTCACCGGGGAGCTGTTTTTT.

V gene TRBV27 combines with J gene TRBJ2-3; 8 bases are shared with TRBD1. The CDR3 consists of 13 residues. With 5 bases clipped from V and 6 bases from J, the junction kept 4 bases outside the gene matches. The V gene's germline CDR1 is MNHEY and CDR2 SMNVEV (reference sequence). The CDR3 coding sequence is TGTGCCAGCAGTGGACAGGGTCCCGATACGCAGTATTTT. This sequence encodes CASSGQGPDTQYF.

The CDR3 loop is CASRPGTGTRNTDTQYF. The CDR3 region has the DNA TGTGCCAGCAGGCCCGGGACTGGAACAAGGAACACAGATACGCAGTATTTT. This chain joins TRBV2 and TRBJ2-3; D perhaps matches TRBD2 (6 bases). V lost 6 bases and J lost 2, with 21 bases in between. The CDR3 length is 17 residues. Looked up from germline, CDR1 is SNHLY and CDR2 is FYNNEI.

This clone appeared a single time. J is TRBJ2-5 and V is TRBV23-1; 7 positions agree with TRBD1. TRBV23-1 is known as an ORF, though its function is uncertain. V lost 0 bases, J lost 2 bases, and 15 bases stayed unmatched. This CDR3 comprises 19 residues. The CDR3 DNA is TGCGCCAGCAGTCAATCTATGCCATCGCGACAGGGAATACAAGAGACCCAGTACTTC. It translates to CASSQSMPSRQGIQETQYF.

The chain links TRBV5-1 to TRBJ1-1, with D possibly TRBD1 on 5 matching bases. CDR1 and CDR2 from the germline V gene are SGHRS and YFSETQ. Deletions cut 0 bases from V and 8 bases from J, with 8 bases between. The CDR3 has 12 amino acids. The DNA for the CDR3 is TGCGCCAGCAGCTTGGAGGGGTTGGAAGCTTTCTTT. As protein: CASSLEGLEAFF.

The chain recombines TRBV18 with TRBJ1-4; maybe TRBD1 (5 bases). The CDR3 runs to 14 residues. The ends were cut back, 2 bases at V and 8 bases at J, with 12 bases in the middle. The germline V gene has CDR1 KGHSH and CDR2 LQKENI. This CDR3 is CASSPKSGGEKLFF. CDR3 sequence (DNA): TGTGCCAGCTCACCAAAAAGCGGGGGGGAAAAACTGTTTTTT.

This chain links TRBV6-6 with TRBJ2-2; 9 positions agree with TRBD1. The CDR3 contains 15 residues. The ends lost 4 bases at V and 3 bases at J; junction bases unmatched: 3. Germline V CDR1 and CDR2: MNHNY, SVGAGI (reference sequence). DNA for the CDR3: TGTGCCAGCAGTTTGGACAGGGGATACACCGGGGAGCTGTTTTTT. Its protein is CASSLDRGYTGELFF.

V usage is TRBV11-3 and J usage is TRBJ2-1, with D unclear. Trimming took 1 base from V and 9 from J, leaving 4 bases between them. CDR3 length equals 11 residues. CDR1 and CDR2 from the germline V gene are SGHNT and YENEEA. The chain's CDR3 is CASSLAGEQFF. In DNA, the CDR3 is TGTGCCAGCAGCTTAGCAGGTGAGCAGTTCTTC.

The chain has TRBV7-6 and TRBJ2-5; 7 bases map to TRBD1. The CDR3 totals 15 residues. The J segment lost 1 base and the V segment lost 5 bases, leaving 7 bases of the junction unmatched. CDR1 and CDR2 (germline): SGHVS, FNYEAQ. The CDR3 loop reads CASSTHRDSQETQYF. CDR3 DNA sequence: TGTGCCAGCAGCACTCACCGGGACAGCCAAGAGACCCAGTACTTC.

V usage is TRBV11-2 and J usage is TRBJ1-4; D gene ambiguous. CDR3 length equals 15 residues. V was trimmed by 5 bases and J by 2 bases, leaving 12 bases between them. Germline assignment: CDR1 SGHAT and CDR2 FQNNGV. The CDR3 reads CASSVTVSTNEKLFF. CDR3 sequence (DNA): TGTGCCAGCAGCGTAACAGTCTCCACTAATGAAAAACTGTTTTTT.

The chain joins TRBV19 to TRBJ1-6; D is ambiguous. CDR3 length: 14 amino acids. V was clipped by 5 bases and J by 3 bases, with 8 bases between them. Looked up from germline, CDR1 is LNHDA and CDR2 is SQIVND (reference sequence). CDR3 nucleotides: TGTGCCAGTAGTTTAACGAGCTATAATTCACCCCTCCACTTT. Protein product: CASSLTSYNSPLHF.

This chain joins TRBV7-2 and TRBJ1-1; D remains unclear. There are 12 residues in the CDR3. The V gene lost 1 base and the J gene lost 8 bases, with 8 bases spanning the gap. Per the germline V gene, CDR1 is SGHTA and CDR2 is FQGNSA. The CDR3 sequence: CASSLEVREAFF. CDR3 bases: TGTGCCAGCAGCTTAGAAGTCAGGGAAGCTTTCTTT.

The chain employs TRBV5-5 and TRBJ1-1; D remains unclear. The length of the CDR3 is 17 residues. CDR1 and CDR2 from the germline V gene are SGHKS and YYEKEE (reference sequence). Trimming removed 4 bases from V and 4 bases from J, with 23 bases in between. CDR3 bases: TGTGCCAGCAGCCCCCGCGGGGAGTTCTTGGTTGGCACTGAAGCTTTCTTT. Protein product: CASSPRGEFLVGTEAFF.